Presented here are 30 T cell receptor beta chains from one specimen sequenced in a study of response to subunit inactivated influenza vaccine. One entry per CDR3 protein, called by TCRdb with MiXCR from the RT-PCR reads. This table has about 570,000 distinct CDR3 sequences, about 11% appearing once. The sample was also reused in another study, on T cells expressing NK-cell markers. As that report states: For TCR beta, cDNA was produced by 5'RACE template switching with UMIs.

The sequencing used PBMCs from blood, collected on the day of vaccination. These receptors all come from a man aged 50 to 59 who received an inactivated influenza vaccine.

This chain joins TRBV5-6 and TRBJ2-5, with 9 positions matching TRBD1. The germline V gene encodes CDR1 SGHDT and CDR2 YYEEEE. J gave up 4 bases and V 6 bases, and 7 bases lay outside the gene matches. The CDR3 is 14 residues long. The CDR3 sequence: CASTLPGQGETQYF. CDR3 in DNA: TGTGCCAGCACCCTACCGGGACAGGGAGAGACCCAGTACTTC.

At least ten counts were recorded for this clonotype. The V gene is TRBV5-1, the J gene TRBJ2-3; D unresolved. Per the germline V gene, CDR1 is SGHRS and CDR2 is YFSETQ. The CDR3 runs to 14 residues. V was shortened by 2 bases and J by 2 bases, with 9 bases between the two germline ends. Here the CDR3 DNA reads TGCGCCAGCAGCTTAGGAGCATTCACAGATACGCAGTATTTT. Its translation is CASSLGAFTDTQYF.

This clonotype was observed a few times. The chain carries TRBV4-3 and TRBJ2-7; 10 nucleotides match TRBD2. The CDR3 has 16 amino acids. V shed 1 base and J 1 base; nucleotides not matched to a gene: 4. The germline gives CDR1 LGHNA, CDR2 YSLEER. The CDR3 reads CASSQGTSGLSYEQYF. The CDR3 nucleotides are TGCGCCAGCAGCCAAGGGACTAGCGGCCTGTCCTACGAGCAGTACTTC.

This clonotype has only a few counts. V usage is TRBV5-1 and J usage is TRBJ2-1, with 8 nucleotides matching TRBD1. V shed 3 bases and J 7 bases; nucleotides not matched to a gene: 6. The CDR3 length is 14 residues. Germline V gene sequence: CDR1 SGHRS, CDR2 YFSETQ. The CDR3 loop reads CASSSGGAGNEQFF. Here the CDR3 DNA reads TGCGCCAGCAGCTCAGGGGGCGCTGGGAATGAGCAGTTCTTC.

This clonotype was picked up many times. The chain has TRBV7-2 and TRBJ2-3; 8 bases fit TRBD2. This CDR3 has 17 residues. Germline-derived CDR1 and CDR2 are SGHTA and FQGNSA. Trimming cost V 5 bases and J 0 bases; bases outside gene matches: 10. The CDR3 sequence: CASSPHLSGVSTDTQYF. The CDR3 DNA sequence: TGTGCCAGCAGCCCGCACCTTAGCGGGGTTAGCACAGATACGCAGTATTTT.

This clonotype was observed a handful of times. CDR3 protein: CASSSRSLGYNEQFF. CDR3 DNA sequence: TGTGCCAGCAGCTCAAGGAGTCTAGGCTACAATGAGCAGTTCTTC. The rearrangement joins TRBV7-2 to TRBJ2-1, with D unresolved. The V gene's germline CDR1 is SGHTA and CDR2 FQGNSA. V lost 4 bases to trimming and J lost 3 bases, with 13 bases between them. The CDR3 consists of 15 residues.

CDR3 residues: CSVVIMNTEAFF. CDR3 nucleotides: TGCAGCGTTGTGATAATGAACACTGAAGCTTTCTTT. The rearrangement links TRBV29-1 to TRBJ1-1, with unresolved D. V gave up 4 bases and J gave up 0 bases, with 6 bases separating them. This CDR3 has 12 amino acids. The V gene's germline CDR1 is SQVTM and CDR2 ANQGSEA.

About this clonotype itself: Relative to the germline gene, one junction end is altered; a read error may explain this. The rearrangement uses TRBV2 and TRBJ2-3; 8 bases align to TRBD2. This CDR3 spans 16 amino acids. Germline assignment: CDR1 SNHLY and CDR2 FYNNEI. This chain's CDR3 is CASSEFPGGGTDTQYF. The CDR3 DNA sequence: TGTGCCAGCAGTGAATTCCCGGGGGGGGGCACAGATACTCAGTATTTT.

Turning to this clonotype: A read error may produce the germline difference seen at one junction end. The chain is built from TRBV10-3 and TRBJ2-7; no clear D gene. The CDR3 spans 12 residues. The germline gives CDR1 ENHRY, CDR2 SYGVKD. As DNA, the CDR3 is TGTGCCTTCAGGACGGACTCCTACGAGCAGTACTTC. It yields the protein CAFRTDSYEQYF.

This clonotype has a count of ten or more. Written as DNA, the CDR3 is TGTGCCAGCAGTATACTATCCGGGACGACTAGCACAGATACGCAGTATTTT. It codes for CASSILSGTTSTDTQYF. The chain recombines TRBV28 with TRBJ2-3; either TRBD1 or TRBD2 may fit D (5 bases each). The germline V and J ends were trimmed by 5 bases and 0 bases, with 18 bases remaining between them. The germline gives CDR1 MDHEN, CDR2 SYDVKM. This CDR3 contains 17 residues.

This clonotype was observed many times. The chain uses TRBV4-1 and TRBJ1-3; D is ambiguous. The CDR3 is made up of 14 amino acids. The V end was cut by 1 base, the J end by 1 base, with 5 bases between. Per the germline V gene, CDR1 is MGHRA and CDR2 is YSYEKL. This CDR3 is CASSQVASGNTIYF. The CDR3 region has the DNA TGCGCCAGCAGCCAAGTGGCTTCTGGAAACACCATATATTTT.

A note on this clonotype: The junction differs from germline at one of its ends, possibly a read error. CDR3 loop: CASSLTGVHDPGASVLTF. CDR3 sequence (DNA): TGTGCCAGCAGCTTAACTGGAGTCCATGATCCTGGGGCCAGCGTCCTGACTTTC. The chain links TRBV7-6 to TRBJ2-6; the D gene is possibly TRBD1 (5 bases). The CDR3 length is 18 residues. Germline V CDR1 and CDR2: SGHVS, FNYEAQ.

The chain employs TRBV18 and TRBJ1-6; tentative D call: TRBD1 (5 bases). Germline V lookup: CDR1 KGHSH, CDR2 LQKENI. V lost 5 bases and J 6 bases, leaving 11 bases between the germline ends. CDR3 length: 14 residues. Here the CDR3 reads CASSEAGTNSPLHF. CDR3 DNA: TGTGCCAGCTCAGAGGCAGGGACTAATTCACCCCTCCACTTT.

The chain employs TRBV6-5 and TRBJ1-4, with D possibly being TRBD1 (6 bases). Trimming removed 2 bases at V and 7 bases at J, with 8 bases between. The CDR3 has 13 amino acids. CDR1 MNHEY and CDR2 SVGAGI come from the germline V gene. CDR3 loop: CASSYGTLEKLFF. CDR3 DNA: TGTGCCAGCAGTTACGGGACACTTGAAAAACTGTTTTTT.

Comment on this clonotype: A much larger clone differs by one base, so this may be a read error. The CDR3 nucleotides are TGTGCCAGCAGCCCGGCCAGGGACTATGGCTACACCTTC. This sequence encodes CASSPARDYGYTF. The rearrangement joins TRBV7-9 to TRBJ1-2; a weak D match, TRBD1 (5 bases). The CDR3 is made up of 13 amino acids. Trimming removed 5 bases from V and 3 bases from J, with 10 bases in between. CDR1 and CDR2 from the germline V gene are SEHNR and FQNEAQ (reference sequence).

This clonotype was seen many times. This chain joins TRBV4-2 and TRBJ2-3; the match to TRBD2 covers 7 bases. Per germline, CDR1 LGHNA and CDR2 YNFKEQ. J was trimmed by 1 base and V by 1 base; bases with no gene match: 2. The length of the CDR3 is 15 residues. CDR3: CASSQVTSGTDTQYF. As DNA, the CDR3 is TGTGCCAGCAGCCAAGTAACTAGCGGCACAGATACGCAGTATTTT.

As for this clonotype: The germline gene is not matched at one end of the junction; a read error may be the cause. The CDR3 DNA sequence: TGTGTCAGCCTGAGGGGGCCGGACACAGATACGCAGTATTTT. Translation: CVSLRGPDTDTQYF. V usage is TRBV7-2 and J usage is TRBJ2-3, with 7 bases identical to TRBD1. Germline V CDR1 and CDR2: SGHTA, FQGNSA. The CDR3 extends over 14 amino acids.

The chain uses TRBV6-1 and TRBJ1-5; D is unresolved. V was trimmed by 2 bases and J by 0 bases, leaving 11 bases between them. The CDR3 length is 16 residues. In germline, CDR1 is MNHNS, CDR2 SASEGT. The chain's CDR3 is CASSEQTRSSNQPQHF. CDR3 DNA sequence: TGTGCCAGCAGTGAACAGACACGTTCTAGCAATCAGCCCCAGCATTTT.

There are many counts of this clonotype. J is TRBJ2-3 and V is TRBV20-1, with 12 bases fitting TRBD2. The V and J ends lost 7 bases and 7 bases, in that order; junction bases with no gene match: 6. The germline gives CDR1 DFQATT, CDR2 SNEGSKA (reference sequence). CDR3 length equals 13 residues. The CDR3 bases are TGCAGTGTCCCGACTAGCGGGAGCTATACGCAGTATTTT. Its translation: CSVPTSGSYTQYF.

The rearrangement links TRBV20-1 to TRBJ1-1, with 7 bases that match TRBD1. This CDR3 has 15 residues. V trimming: 5 bases; J trimming: 1 base; junction bases outside the gene matches: 10. Germline CDR1 DFQATT, CDR2 SNEGSKA (reference sequence). DNA for the CDR3: TGCAGTGCTGTCGACAGGGCCTACCGGAACACTGAAGCTTTCTTT. The encoded protein is CSAVDRAYRNTEAFF.

This clonotype occurred a few times. The rearrangement uses TRBV9 and TRBJ2-7; no reliable D call. Germline loops: CDR1 SGDLS, CDR2 YYNGEE. Trimming cost V 0 bases and J 2 bases, with 12 bases left between them. This CDR3 region has 15 residues. Here the CDR3 reads CASSVEPGDPYEQYF. The DNA of the CDR3 is TGTGCCAGCAGCGTAGAGCCAGGTGATCCCTACGAGCAGTACTTC.

The chain is built from TRBV4-2 and TRBJ2-7; 11 positions match TRBD1. CDR1 and CDR2 (germline): LGHNA, YNFKEQ. Losses at the gene ends were 3 bases for V and 3 bases for J; bases not matched to a gene: 4. The CDR3 contains 15 residues. The CDR3 DNA reads TGTGCCAGCAGCCACAGGACAGGGGGCATCTACGAGCAGTACTTC. Protein product: CASSHRTGGIYEQYF.

The V call is TRBV4-3, the J call TRBJ1-1; 7 positions agree with TRBD1. Germline trimming cut 3 bases from V and 3 bases from J; bases unmatched to any gene: 7. The CDR3 runs to 15 residues. Germline CDR1 LGHNA, CDR2 YSLEER. CDR3 bases: TGCGCCAGCAGCCACCTTGACAGGGACCACACTGAAGCTTTCTTT. Translating it yields CASSHLDRDHTEAFF.

The rearrangement joins TRBV7-9 to TRBJ1-1; a possible D gene is TRBD1 (6 bases). V was cut by 1 base and J by 3 bases, with 9 bases left in between. This CDR3 is built from 14 residues. Germline V lookup: CDR1 SEHNR, CDR2 FQNEAQ (reference sequence). CDR3 region: CASSLGGGYTEAFF. The DNA of the CDR3 is TGTGCCAGCAGCTTAGGAGGGGGGTACACTGAAGCTTTCTTT.

This clonotype has just a few counts. The chain uses TRBV14 and TRBJ2-7; D is possibly TRBD1 (6 bases). This CDR3 is built from 17 residues. The V gene lost 4 bases and the J gene lost 1 base, with 20 bases spanning the gap. The germline V gene has CDR1 SGHDN and CDR2 FVKESK. The CDR3 DNA follows: TGTGCCAGCAGCCCGCGGTTGGGACATTCCCTTTCCTACGAGCAGTACTTC. Amino acids: CASSPRLGHSLSYEQYF.

This clonotype was counted only a few times. The chain links TRBV20-1 to TRBJ1-5, with D maybe TRBD1 (6 bases). The CDR3 extends over 15 amino acids. Trimming pared 5 bases from V and 4 bases from J, leaving 18 bases between. Germline values: CDR1 DFQATT, CDR2 SNEGSKA (reference sequence). In DNA form, the CDR3 reads TGCAGTGCTGGTCAGGGACACACAGAGAATCAGCCCCAGCATTTT. Translating it yields CSAGQGHTENQPQHF.

This clonotype has a count of ten or more. The genes are TRBV7-3 and TRBJ2-3; no clear D. The CDR3 contains 14 residues. In germline, CDR1 is SGHTA, CDR2 FQGTGA. Trimming removed 0 bases at V and 0 bases at J, with 4 bases between. Here the CDR3 DNA reads TGTGCCAGCAGCTTAACGGCTAGCACAGATACGCAGTATTTT. Protein sequence: CASSLTASTDTQYF.

This chain uses TRBV20-1 with TRBJ2-4; 7 bases align to TRBD2. Losses at the gene ends were 3 bases for V and 0 bases for J; bases not matched to a gene: 5. CDR1 and CDR2 (germline): DFQATT, SNEGSKA (reference sequence). The CDR3 length is 15 residues. The CDR3 reads CSARGGLGAKNIQYF. The CDR3, as DNA: TGCAGTGCTAGGGGGGGGTTAGGAGCCAAAAACATTCAGTACTTC.

There are many counts of this clonotype. The chain carries TRBV12-3 or TRBV12-4 and TRBJ2-7, with 7 bases matching TRBD1. V shed 2 bases, J shed 0 bases, and the junction held 13 bases outside the gene matches. The CDR3 is 18 residues long. CDR3 sequence (DNA): TGTGCCAGCAGTTTATTGTATGTGTGGGGACAGAGCTCCTACGAGCAGTACTTC. Translated, it gives CASSLLYVWGQSSYEQYF.

This clonotype has more than one count but fewer than ten. This rearrangement joins TRBV12-3 or TRBV12-4 to TRBJ2-1; 9 bases agree with TRBD1. The V gene end was trimmed by 7 bases and the J gene end by 7 bases; junction bases not matched to a gene: 8. CDR3 length: 14 amino acids. The CDR3 bases are TGTGCCAGCACCCTGGGGACAGGGAGGAATGAGCAGTTCTTC. Its translation: CASTLGTGRNEQFF.